This TCR beta chain was obtained from a study of sequential checkpoint blockade in melanoma. Study-level background: Patients were randomized 1:1 to nivolumab-then-ipilimumab or ipilimumab-then-nivolumab first-line. Maintenance nivolumab came after either treatment sequence.

Profiling relied on immunoSEQ multiplex PCR, and the TCRdb table lists in-frame clones only, not all of them. There are approximately 28,000 clones in the sample; 83% occur only once, and about a sixth lies in the top ten. Treatment defined: randomized to nivolumab then ipilimumab (arm A) or the reverse (arm B). DNA-damaging chemotherapy had not been given to any patient beforehand. Live CD3+CD8+ CD19− CD56− cells were sorted from PBMCs. The clonotype was recovered from a human donor with melanoma. The sample consisted of CD8+ T cells sorted from blood (inferred from file names), taken from a patient given nivolumab and ipilimumab in sequence.

The CDR3 DNA is TGTGCCATCCAATCGACAGGGGCGACGGGGGCCTACGAGCAGTACTTC. This encodes CAIQSTGATGAYEQYF. The V gene is TRBV6-4, the J gene TRBJ2-7; 8 nucleotides agree with TRBD1. Looked up from germline, CDR1 is MRHNA and CDR2 is SNTAGT. V shed 10 bases, J shed 2 bases, and the junction held 16 bases outside the gene matches. The CDR3 has 16 residues.